This is a list of T cell receptor beta chains from one sample in a study of CD8 T cells in ankylosing spondylitis. TCRdb analysed the 5' RACE reads with MiXCR anew, one entry per CDR3 protein. Altogether roughly 86,000 distinct CDR3 sequences are present, about 9.1% being singletons, with the ten largest covering roughly 5.6%. The sequenced material came from blood, either unsorted or a sorted T cell fraction (not recorded which). These receptors all stem from a male donor with ankylosing spondylitis or in good health (not recorded which). Both conserved end residues are trimmed from each CDR3. Clone size appears in some rows only: once, few, many, or a class for an expanded clone.

many TRBV2 12 ARGTGSGADTQY
few TRBV5-1 12 ASSIDSRTDTQY
many TRBV28 11 ASSLVPPEKLF
. TRBV7-2 11 ASSLTPLGVQS
many TRBV6-5 11 ASNIGGGSPLH
many TRBV12-3/TRBV12-4 11 ASSRLASDTQY
many TRBV6-1 14 ATRDRDGTGNQPQH
few TRBV5-5 14 ASSLPPTGVNYGYT
many TRBV18 11 ASSPPSTDTQY
many TRBV5-1 11 ASSLGDNQPQH
many TRBV20-1 13 SARSGQLISYEQY
. TRBV20-1 12 SASRGALNTEAF
many TRBV20-1 11 SAPPPGLRGYT
few TRBV7-2 12 ASSLAAGAYEQY
many TRBV20-1 12 SARVAGFQETQY
many TRBV24-1 14 ATSDPGTGTSNEQF
many TRBV25-1 15 ASGPLGGARSYNEQF